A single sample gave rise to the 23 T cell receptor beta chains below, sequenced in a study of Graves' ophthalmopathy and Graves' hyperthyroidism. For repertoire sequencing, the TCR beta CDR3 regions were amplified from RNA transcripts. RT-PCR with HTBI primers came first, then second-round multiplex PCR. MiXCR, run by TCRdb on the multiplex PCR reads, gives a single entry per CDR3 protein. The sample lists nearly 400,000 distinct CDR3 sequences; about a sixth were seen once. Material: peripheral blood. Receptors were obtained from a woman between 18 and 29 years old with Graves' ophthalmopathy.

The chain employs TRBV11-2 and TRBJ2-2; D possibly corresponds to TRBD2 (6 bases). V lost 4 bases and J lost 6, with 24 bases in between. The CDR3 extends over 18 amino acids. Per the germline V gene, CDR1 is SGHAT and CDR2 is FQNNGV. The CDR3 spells CASSSLISGGKVAGELFF. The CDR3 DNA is TGTGCCAGCAGCTCACTTATCAGCGGAGGGAAGGTGGCCGGGGAGCTGTTTTTT. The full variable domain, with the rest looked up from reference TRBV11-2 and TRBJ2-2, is EAGVAQSPRYKIIEKRQSVAFWCNPISGHATLYWYQQILGQGPKLLIQFQNNGVVDDSQLPKDRFSAERLKGVDSTLKIQPAKLEDSAVYLCASSSLISGGKVAGELFFGEGSRLTVL.

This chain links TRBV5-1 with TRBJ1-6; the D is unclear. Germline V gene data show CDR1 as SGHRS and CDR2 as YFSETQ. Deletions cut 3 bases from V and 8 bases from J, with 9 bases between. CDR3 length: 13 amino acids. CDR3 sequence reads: CASSSSADSPLHF. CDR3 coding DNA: TGCGCCAGCAGCTCATCGGCGGATTCACCCCTCCACTTT. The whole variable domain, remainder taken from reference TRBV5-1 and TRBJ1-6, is KAGVTQTPRYLIKTRGQQVTLSCSPISGHRSVSWYQQTPGQGLQFLFEYFSETQRNKGNFPGRFSGRQFSNSRSEMNVSTLELGDSALYLCASSSSADSPLHFGNGTRLTVT.

CDR3 DNA sequence: TGTGCCAGCAGTTTAGGGGGTCCGGGGACGAACATTCAGTACTTC. Protein: CASSLGGPGTNIQYF. The rearrangement links TRBV12-3 or TRBV12-4 to TRBJ2-4; D may correspond to TRBD1 or TRBD2 (5 bases each). The CDR3 has 15 residues. Trimming shortened V by 1 base and J by 7 bases, and 14 bases separated the two germline ends.

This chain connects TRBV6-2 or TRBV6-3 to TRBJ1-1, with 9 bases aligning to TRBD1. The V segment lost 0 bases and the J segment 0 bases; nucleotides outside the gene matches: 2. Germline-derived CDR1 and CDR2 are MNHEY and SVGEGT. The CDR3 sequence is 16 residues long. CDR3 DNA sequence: TGTGCCAGCAGTTACTCTGGGACAGGGATGAACACTGAAGCTTTCTTT. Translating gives CASSYSGTGMNTEAFF.

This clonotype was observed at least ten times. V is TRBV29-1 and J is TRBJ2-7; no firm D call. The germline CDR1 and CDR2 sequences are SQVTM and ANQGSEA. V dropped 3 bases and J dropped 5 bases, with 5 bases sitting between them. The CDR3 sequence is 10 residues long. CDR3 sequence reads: CSVELDEQYF. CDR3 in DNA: TGCAGCGTTGAGTTAGACGAGCAGTACTTC.

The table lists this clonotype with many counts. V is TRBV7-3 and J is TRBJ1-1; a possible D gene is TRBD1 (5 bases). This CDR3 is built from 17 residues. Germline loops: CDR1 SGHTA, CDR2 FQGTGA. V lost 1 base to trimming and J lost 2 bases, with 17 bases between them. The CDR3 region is CASSLRAGPMVNTEAFF. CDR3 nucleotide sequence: TGTGCCAGCAGCTTAAGAGCAGGGCCCATGGTAAACACTGAAGCTTTCTTT.

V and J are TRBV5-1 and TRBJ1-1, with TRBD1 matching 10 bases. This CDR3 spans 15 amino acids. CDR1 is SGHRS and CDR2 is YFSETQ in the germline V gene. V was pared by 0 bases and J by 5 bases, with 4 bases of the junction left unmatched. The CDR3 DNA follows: TGCGCCAGCAGCTTGGTAGGACAGGGGGAAACTGAAGCTTTCTTT. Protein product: CASSLVGQGETEAFF. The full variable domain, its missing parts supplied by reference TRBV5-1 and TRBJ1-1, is KAGVTQTPRYLIKTRGQQVTLSCSPISGHRSVSWYQQTPGQGLQFLFEYFSETQRNKGNFPGRFSGRQFSNSRSEMNVSTLELGDSALYLCASSLVGQGETEAFFGQGTRLTVV.

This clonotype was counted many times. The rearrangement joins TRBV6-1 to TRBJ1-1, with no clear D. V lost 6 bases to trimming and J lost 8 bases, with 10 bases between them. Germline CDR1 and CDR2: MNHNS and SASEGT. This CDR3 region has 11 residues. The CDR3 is CASRDHREAFF. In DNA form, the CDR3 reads TGTGCCAGCAGAGACCACAGAGAAGCTTTCTTT.

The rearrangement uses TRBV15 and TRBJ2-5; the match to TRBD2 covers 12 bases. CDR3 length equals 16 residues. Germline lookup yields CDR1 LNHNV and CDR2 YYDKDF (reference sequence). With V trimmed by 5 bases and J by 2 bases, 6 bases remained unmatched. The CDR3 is CATSYRTSGTQETQYF. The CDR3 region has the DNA TGTGCCACCAGCTACAGGACTAGCGGGACGCAAGAGACCCAGTACTTC.

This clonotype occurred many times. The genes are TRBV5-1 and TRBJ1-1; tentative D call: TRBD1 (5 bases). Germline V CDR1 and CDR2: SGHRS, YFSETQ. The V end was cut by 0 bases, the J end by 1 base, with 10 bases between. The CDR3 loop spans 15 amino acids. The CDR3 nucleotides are TGCGCCAGCAGCTTGGATGCAGGGAGGAACACTGAAGCTTTCTTT. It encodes CASSLDAGRNTEAFF.

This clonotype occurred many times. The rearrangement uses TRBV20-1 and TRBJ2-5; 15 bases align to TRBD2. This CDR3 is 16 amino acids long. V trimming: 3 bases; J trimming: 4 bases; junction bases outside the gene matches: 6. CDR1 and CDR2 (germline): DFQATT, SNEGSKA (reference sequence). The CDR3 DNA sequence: TGCAGTGCTAGGGGGACTAGCGGGAGGCAGGGAGAGACCCAGTACTTC. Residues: CSARGTSGRQGETQYF.

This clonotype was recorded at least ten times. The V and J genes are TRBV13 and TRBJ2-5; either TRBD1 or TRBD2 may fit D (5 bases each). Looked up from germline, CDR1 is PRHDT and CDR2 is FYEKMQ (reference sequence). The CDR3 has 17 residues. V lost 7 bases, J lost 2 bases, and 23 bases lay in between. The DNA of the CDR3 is TGTGCCAGCACCACCAAACGTACGGGACGGAGGCAAGAGACCCAGTACTTC. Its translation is CASTTKRTGRRQETQYF.

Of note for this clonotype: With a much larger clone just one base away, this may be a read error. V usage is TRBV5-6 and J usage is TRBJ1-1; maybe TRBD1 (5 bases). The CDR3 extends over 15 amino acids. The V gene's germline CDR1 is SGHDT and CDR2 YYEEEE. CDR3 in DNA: TGTGCCAGCAGCTTGGCTGGCCTGGCGGACACTGAAGTTTTCTTT. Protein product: CASSLAGLADTEVFF.

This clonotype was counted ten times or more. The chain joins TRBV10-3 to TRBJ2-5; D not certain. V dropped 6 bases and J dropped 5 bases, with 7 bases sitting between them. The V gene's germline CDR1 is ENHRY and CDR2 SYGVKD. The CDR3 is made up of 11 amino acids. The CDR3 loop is CAISEGETQYF. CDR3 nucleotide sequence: TGTGCCATCAGCGAAGGGGAGACCCAGTACTTC.

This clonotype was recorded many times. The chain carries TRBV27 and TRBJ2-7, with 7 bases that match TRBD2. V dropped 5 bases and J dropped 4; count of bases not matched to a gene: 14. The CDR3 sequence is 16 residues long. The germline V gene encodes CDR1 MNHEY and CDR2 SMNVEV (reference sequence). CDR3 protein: CASSPAGVGGSYEQYF. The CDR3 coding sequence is TGTGCCAGCAGTCCCGCGGGGGTCGGCGGGTCTTACGAGCAGTACTTC.

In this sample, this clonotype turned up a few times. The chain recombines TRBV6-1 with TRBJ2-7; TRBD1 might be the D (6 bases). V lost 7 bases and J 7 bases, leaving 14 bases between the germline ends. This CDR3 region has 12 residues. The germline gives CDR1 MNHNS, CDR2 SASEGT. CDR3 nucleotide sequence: TGTGCCAGCACGGGACACCGATGGGAGCAGTACTTC. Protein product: CASTGHRWEQYF.

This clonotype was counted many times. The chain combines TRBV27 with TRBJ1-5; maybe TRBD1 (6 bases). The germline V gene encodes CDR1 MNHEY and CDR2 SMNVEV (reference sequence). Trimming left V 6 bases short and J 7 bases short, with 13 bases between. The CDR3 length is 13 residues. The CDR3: CASRGGLRQPQHF. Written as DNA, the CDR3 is TGTGCCAGCAGAGGGGGATTGCGGCAGCCCCAGCATTTT.

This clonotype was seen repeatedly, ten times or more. The CDR3 coding sequence is TGTGCCAGTAGTCACCCCCGAATGAACACTGAAGCTTTCTTT. It yields the protein CASSHPRMNTEAFF. The V call is TRBV19, the J call TRBJ1-1; no clear D gene. The CDR3 consists of 14 residues. Germline CDR1 reads LNHDA; CDR2 reads SQIVND (reference sequence). V was shortened by 5 bases and J by 0 bases, with 10 bases between the two germline ends.

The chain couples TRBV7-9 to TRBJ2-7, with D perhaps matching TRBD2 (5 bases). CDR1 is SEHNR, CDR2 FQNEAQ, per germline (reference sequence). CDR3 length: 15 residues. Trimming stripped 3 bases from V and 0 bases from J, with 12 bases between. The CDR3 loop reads CASSFVALSSYEQYF. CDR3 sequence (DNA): TGTGCCAGCAGCTTCGTAGCGTTGAGCTCCTACGAGCAGTACTTC.

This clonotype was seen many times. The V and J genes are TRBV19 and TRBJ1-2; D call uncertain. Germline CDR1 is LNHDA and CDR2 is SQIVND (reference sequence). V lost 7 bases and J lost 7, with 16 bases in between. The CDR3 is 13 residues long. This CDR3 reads CASNQGKGFGYTF. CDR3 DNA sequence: TGTGCCAGTAACCAAGGCAAAGGATTTGGCTACACCTTC. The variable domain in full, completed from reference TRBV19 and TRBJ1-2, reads DGGITQSPKYLFRKEGQNVTLSCEQNLNHDAMYWYRQDPGQGLRLIYYSQIVNDFQKGDIAEGYSVSREKKESFPLTVTSAQKNPTAFYLCASNQGKGFGYTFGSGTRLTVV.

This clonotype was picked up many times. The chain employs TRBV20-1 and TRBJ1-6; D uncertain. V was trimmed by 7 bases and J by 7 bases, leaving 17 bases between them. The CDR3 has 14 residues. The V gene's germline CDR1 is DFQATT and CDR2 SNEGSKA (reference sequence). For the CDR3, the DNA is TGCAGTGTTGATCCCCAGAGGGAGAATTCACCCCTCCACTTT. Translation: CSVDPQRENSPLHF.

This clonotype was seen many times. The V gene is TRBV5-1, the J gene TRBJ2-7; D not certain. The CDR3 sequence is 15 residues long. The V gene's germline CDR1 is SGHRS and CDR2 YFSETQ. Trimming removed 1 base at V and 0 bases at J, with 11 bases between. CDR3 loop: CASSLTGGTSYEQYF. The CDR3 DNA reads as TGCGCCAGCAGCTTGACGGGCGGTACCTCCTACGAGCAGTACTTC.

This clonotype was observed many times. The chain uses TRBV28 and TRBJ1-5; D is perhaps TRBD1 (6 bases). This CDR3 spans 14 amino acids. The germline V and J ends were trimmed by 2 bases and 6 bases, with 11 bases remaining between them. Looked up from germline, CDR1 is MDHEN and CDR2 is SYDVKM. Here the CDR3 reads CASSLRQASQPQHF. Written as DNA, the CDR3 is TGTGCCAGCAGTTTACGACAGGCGAGTCAGCCCCAGCATTTT. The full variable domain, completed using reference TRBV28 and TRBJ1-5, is DVKVTQSSRYLVKRTGEKVFLECVQDMDHENMFWYRQDPGLGLRLIYFSYDVKMKEKGDIPEGYSVSREKKERFSLILESASTNQTSMYLCASSLRQASQPQHFGDGTRLSIL.